Listed below are T cell receptor beta chains from one sample, sequenced in a study of blood T cell repertoires in COVID-19. The protocol was immunoSEQ multiplex PCR, while the TCRdb copy is restricted to in-frame clones and leaves out a portion. The data hold 200,000 to 250,000 clones, with approximately 80% observed a single time. The sequenced material came from PBMCs or T cells enriched from blood (not recorded which). The receptors come from a woman aged 55 to 70 who had recovered from COVID-19. Each CDR3 is given with its conserved first and last residue. The D gene is left open where the match is weak. The size entry is marked missing in some rows and otherwise reads once, few, many or a size class.

j_gene | abundance | d_gene | v_gene | CDR3aa | CDR3nt
TRBJ2-3 | NA | TRBD1 | TRBV29-1 | CSGRFRDRKSDTQYF | TGCAGCGGAAGATTCCGGGACAGGAAGTCAGATACGCAGTATTTT
TRBJ2-1 | NA | NA | TRBV19 | CASSALSTYNEQFF | TGTGCCAGTAGTGCCCTCTCTACCTACAATGAGCAGTTCTTC
TRBJ2-3 | NA | NA | TRBV7-2 | CASSQGTNTDTQYF | TGTGCCAGCAGCCAGGGGACAAACACAGATACGCAGTATTTT
TRBJ1-1 | NA | NA | TRBV7-3 | CASSLGSRHSNTEAFF | TGTGCCAGCAGCTTAGGATCTCGACATTCGAACACTGAAGCTTTCTTT
TRBJ2-1 | once | NA | TRBV27 | CASSLSGGRPGNEQFF | TGTGCCAGCAGTTTATCCGGGGGACGCCCGGGGAATGAGCAGTTCTTC
TRBJ2-1 | NA | NA | TRBV19 | CASSRIGHNNEQFF | TGTGCCAGTAGTAGAATAGGACACAACAATGAGCAGTTCTTC
TRBJ1-5 | NA | NA | TRBV12-5 | CASAGGGAQPQHF | TGTGCTAGTGCCGGAGGGGGGGCACAGCCCCAGCATTTT
TRBJ1-1 | NA | TRBD1 | TRBV5-1 | CASRLGQADTEAFF | TGCGCCAGCAGGCTGGGACAGGCAGACACTGAAGCTTTCTTT
TRBJ1-6 | NA | NA | TRBV6-2/TRBV6-3 | CASSLGLVNSPLHF | TGTGCCAGCAGTCTCGGACTGGTAAATTCACCCCTCCACTTT
TRBJ2-2 | NA | TRBD1 | TRBV12-5 | CASGTYRGGELFF | TGTGCTAGTGGTACCTACAGGGGCGGGGAGCTGTTTTTT
TRBJ2-1 | NA | TRBD2 | TRBV5-1 | CASSLASGGAIGEQFF | TGCGCCAGCAGCTTGGCTAGCGGGGGGGCTATTGGAGAGCAGTTCTTC
TRBJ2-7 | NA | NA | TRBV21-1 | CASRVQPNKLSGEQYF | TGTGCCAGCAGGGTCCAACCCAACAAACTTTCGGGCGAGCAGTACTTC
TRBJ2-1 | NA | NA | TRBV5-1 | CASSPWRAHDEQFF | TGCGCCAGCTCACCCTGGAGGGCCCACGATGAGCAGTTCTTC
TRBJ1-4 | NA | NA | TRBV5-5 | CASSLAQAIGEKLFF | TGTGCCAGCAGCTTGGCCCAGGCAATCGGTGAAAAACTGTTTTTT
TRBJ1-1 | NA | TRBD1 | TRBV18 | CASSPGGQEVTEAFF | TGTGCCAGCTCACCCGGTGGACAGGAGGTCACTGAAGCTTTCTTT
TRBJ2-1 | NA | TRBD2 | TRBV5-1 | CASRAGVNEQFF | TGCGCCAGCAGGGCGGGGGTCAATGAGCAGTTCTTC
TRBJ1-3 | NA | NA | TRBV5-4 | CASSLQGQRNTIYF | TGTGCCAGCAGCTTGCAAGGACAGAGAAACACCATATATTTT
TRBJ1-2 | once | NA | TRBV12-3/TRBV12-4 | CASSRRVGYGYTF | TGTGCCAGCAGCCGCAGGGTTGGCTATGGCTACACCTTC
TRBJ1-1 | NA | NA | TRBV10-2 | CASSESRDRDTEAFF | TGCGCCAGCAGTGAGTCCAGAGACAGAGACACTGAAGCTTTCTTT
TRBJ2-3 | NA | NA | TRBV7-2 | CASSLDSRQIF | TGTGCCAGCAGCTTAGACTCACGACAGATTTTT
TRBJ1-6 | NA | NA | TRBV29-1 | CSVRESSYNSPLHF | TGCAGCGTTCGAGAGAGCTCCTATAATTCACCCCTCCACTTT
TRBJ2-1 | NA | TRBD1 | TRBV5-1 | CASSAGQGYSYNEQFF | TGCGCCAGCAGCGCGGGACAGGGCTACTCCTACAATGAGCAGTTCTTC
TRBJ1-1 | NA | NA | TRBV14 | CASSQLQGYSTEAFF | TGTGCCAGCAGCCAGTTACAGGGATATAGCACTGAAGCTTTCTTT
TRBJ2-5 | NA | TRBD1 | TRBV5-4 | CASSSPGQGRETQYF | TGTGCCAGCAGCTCCCCGGGACAGGGGCGGGAGACCCAGTACTTC
TRBJ1-2 | NA | NA | TRBV12-3/TRBV12-4 | CASSPGGGYGYTF | TGTGCCAGCAGCCCCGGGGGGGGCTATGGCTACACCTTC
TRBJ2-3 | NA | NA | TRBV21-1 | CASTQDRAADTQYF | TGTGCCAGCACCCAGGACAGGGCTGCAGATACGCAGTATTTT
TRBJ2-1 | NA | TRBD2 | TRBV7-3 | CASSPTRDYAANEQFF | TGTGCCAGCAGCCCGACTCGGGACTACGCGGCTAATGAGCAGTTCTTC
TRBJ1-2 | NA | NA | TRBV15 | CATSRDLEGGIRYGYTF | TGTGCCACCAGCAGAGATCTGGAGGGGGGGATCCGATATGGCTACACCTTC
TRBJ1-2 | NA | NA | TRBV5-1 | CASNRNGGANYGYTF | TGCGCCAGCAACCGTAACGGTGGAGCTAACTATGGCTACACCTTC
TRBJ2-5 | NA | TRBD1 | TRBV11-1 | CASSQGQGFQETQYF | TGTGCCAGCAGCCAAGGACAGGGTTTCCAAGAGACCCAGTACTTC
TRBJ1-6 | NA | TRBD1 | TRBV14 | CASSQGGGRGLPLHF | TGTGCCAGCAGCCAAGGGGGCGGCAGGGGGCTACCCCTCCACTTT
TRBJ1-1 | NA | NA | TRBV29-1 | CSVGGASGVNTEAFF | TGCAGCGTTGGCGGGGCGAGCGGGGTGAACACTGAAGCTTTCTTT
TRBJ2-5 | NA | TRBD1 | TRBV6-2/TRBV6-3 | CASSPGGQGGPETQYF | TGTGCCAGCAGCCCGGGGGGACAGGGGGGTCCGGAGACCCAGTACTTC
TRBJ2-5 | NA | NA | TRBV7-2 | CASSLAGRGETQYF | TGTGCCAGCAGCTTAGCAGGGAGAGGAGAGACCCAGTACTTC
TRBJ1-1 | NA | NA | TRBV15 | CATSRDWTAPPFF | TGTGCCACCAGCAGAGATTGGACTGCCCCGCCTTTCTTT
TRBJ2-2 | NA | TRBD2 | TRBV14 | CASSRGSSGTWGGELFF | TGTGCCAGCAGCCGCGGCTCTAGCGGGACCTGGGGCGGGGAGCTGTTTTTT